Below, 28 T cell receptor beta chains from the same sample are listed, as sequenced in a study of Graves' ophthalmopathy and Graves' hyperthyroidism (dated by TCRdb to 2016 to 2018). This sample was sequenced with an Illumina HiSeq 2000. For repertoire sequencing, TCR beta CDR3 regions were amplified from RNA transcripts. The first round was an RT-PCR using HTBI primers with the Qiagen OneStep RT-PCR kit, and this first round was followed by a second-round multiplex PCR, then size selection and purification. The raw public reads went through TCRdb reprocessing: fastp at Q25, MiXCR clone calling, in-frame beta chains kept. Identical CDR3 protein sequences are pooled into one entry, listed with their most common genes and DNA. The sample table contains 900,000 to 1,200,000 distinct CDR3 sequences; only one count was recorded for about 38% of them. In total, the top ten clones hold approximately 12% of the sample.

Sequencing was performed on peripheral blood or thyroid tissue (not recorded which). These TCRs come from an adult man with Graves' hyperthyroidism.

Here the CDR3 DNA reads TGTGCCAGCATCATAACAACTAATGAAAAACTGTTTTTT. Protein sequence: CASIITTNEKLFF. This chain uses TRBV6-6 with TRBJ1-4; D is unclear. The CDR3 extends over 13 amino acids. V was trimmed by 7 bases and J by 0 bases, leaving 6 bases between them. The germline gives CDR1 MNHNY, CDR2 SVGAGI (reference sequence).

This clonotype was counted only a few times. This CDR3 reads CASSGGQGGGNTIYF. Here the CDR3 DNA reads TGTGCCAGCAGCGGAGGACAGGGGGGTGGAAACACCATATATTTT. The rearrangement uses TRBV9 and TRBJ1-3; 10 positions match TRBD1. Germline CDR1 reads SGDLS; CDR2 reads YYNGEE. The V gene end was trimmed by 3 bases and the J gene end by 3 bases; junction bases not matched to a gene: 3. The CDR3 sequence is 15 residues long.

This chain uses TRBV29-1 with TRBJ2-3; tentative D call: TRBD1 (6 bases). The CDR3 covers 16 residues. Trimming stripped 3 bases from V and 2 bases from J, with 18 bases between. Germline V lookup: CDR1 SQVTM, CDR2 ANQGSEA. The CDR3 is CSVDGRLDRPTDTQYF. In nucleotides, the CDR3 is TGCAGCGTTGACGGCCGTCTGGACAGACCCACAGATACGCAGTATTTT.

J is TRBJ1-2 and V is TRBV7-9; unclear D gene. Germline CDR1 and CDR2: SEHNR and FQNEAQ (reference sequence). V shed 7 bases and J shed 2 bases, with 14 bases lying between them. This CDR3 contains 14 residues. In DNA, the CDR3 is TGTGCCAGCAAGAGACCCCAAACGAACTATGGCTACACCTTC. Its protein is CASKRPQTNYGYTF.

This clonotype was found many times. The V and J genes are TRBV24-1 and TRBJ2-7; 7 positions agree with TRBD1. Germline V gene sequence: CDR1 KGHDR, CDR2 SFDVKD. J lost 0 bases, V lost 9 bases, and 4 bases had no gene match. The CDR3 is 13 residues long. CDR3 in amino acids: CATGTENSYEQYF. CDR3 coding DNA: TGTGCCACCGGGACAGAAAACTCCTACGAGCAGTACTTC.

In this sample, this clonotype turned up many times. V usage is TRBV5-1 and J usage is TRBJ2-7; no firm D call. Germline CDR1 reads SGHRS; CDR2 reads YFSETQ. The CDR3 extends over 14 amino acids. V dropped 2 bases and J dropped 0 bases, with 9 bases sitting between them. The CDR3 spells CASSLEGFSYEQYF. CDR3 DNA: TGCGCCAGCAGCTTAGAAGGGTTCTCCTACGAGCAGTACTTC.

This clonotype was observed many times. V is TRBV7-9 and J is TRBJ1-4; TRBD1 matches 7 bases. The CDR3 covers 15 residues. Germline V gene data show CDR1 as SEHNR and CDR2 as FQNEAQ (reference sequence). The ends lost 4 bases at V and 10 bases at J; junction bases unmatched: 12. The CDR3 nucleotides read TGTGCCAGCAGCTGGGACCGGGACAGAATTGGAAAACTGTTTTTT. Translation gives CASSWDRDRIGKLFF.

There are many counts of this clonotype. The chain combines TRBV10-3 with TRBJ2-7, with 12 nucleotides matching TRBD1. The CDR3 extends over 14 amino acids. V lost 6 bases and J lost 4; bases outside the gene matches: 4. CDR1 is ENHRY and CDR2 is SYGVKD in the germline V gene. In DNA, the CDR3 is TGTGCCATCAGACCGGGACAGGGGGCTTACGAGCAGTACTTC. This translates into CAIRPGQGAYEQYF.

The rearrangement links TRBV7-9 to TRBJ1-6; tentatively, D is TRBD1 (6 bases). Germline V gene sequence: CDR1 SEHNR, CDR2 FQNEAQ (reference sequence). The V end lost 3 bases, the J end lost 10 bases, and 25 bases lay between the germline ends. The CDR3 has 18 residues. The CDR3 sequence is CASSLSYGETGAISPLHF. DNA for the CDR3: TGTGCCAGCAGCTTGTCGTATGGAGAGACAGGCGCGATCTCACCCCTCCACTTT.

This clonotype was counted many times. The J gene is TRBJ1-5, the V gene TRBV20-1; D perhaps matches TRBD1 (5 bases). The length of the CDR3 is 14 residues. V lost 5 bases to trimming and J lost 3 bases, with 14 bases between them. Germline assignment: CDR1 DFQATT and CDR2 SNEGSKA (reference sequence). The CDR3 DNA sequence: TGCAGTGCTCGACAGACTATTGACAATCAGCCCCAGCATTTT. Its protein product is CSARQTIDNQPQHF.

J is TRBJ1-2 and V is TRBV6-5; D gene ambiguous. The CDR3 runs to 13 residues. The V gene lost 6 bases and the J gene lost 4 bases, with 12 bases spanning the gap. Germline-derived CDR1 and CDR2 are MNHEY and SVGAGI. The CDR3 nucleotides are TGTGCCAGCAGACCGACAAGAGTCTATGGCTACACCTTC. Translating it yields CASRPTRVYGYTF.

At least ten counts were recorded for this clonotype. The chain recombines TRBV6-6 with TRBJ2-2; TRBD1 agrees at 10 bases. Per germline, CDR1 MNHNY and CDR2 SVGAGI (reference sequence). V dropped 4 bases and J dropped 3; count of bases not matched to a gene: 5. The CDR3 contains 16 residues. The CDR3 reads CASSSTGGEYTGELFF. The CDR3 DNA is TGTGCCAGCAGTTCGACAGGGGGCGAGTACACCGGGGAGCTGTTTTTT.

The chain is built from TRBV20-1 and TRBJ1-5; 7 nucleotides agree with TRBD1. The CDR3 covers 15 residues. After removal of 5 bases from V and 3 bases from J, the junction contained 10 bases not matched to a gene. Germline V lookup: CDR1 DFQATT, CDR2 SNEGSKA (reference sequence). DNA for the CDR3: TGCAGTGCTGGGACCGGGACAGTCTCCAATCAGCCCCAGCATTTT. It specifies CSAGTGTVSNQPQHF.

This clonotype was counted ten times or more. This chain connects TRBV30 to TRBJ1-1; a possible D gene is TRBD1 (5 bases). CDR1 GTSNPN and CDR2 SVGIG come from the germline V gene (reference sequence). V lost 4 bases to trimming and J lost 1 base, with 13 bases between them. This CDR3 spans 14 amino acids. The CDR3 bases are TGTGCCTGGACCCCCGGGACGGCGAACACTGAAGCTTTCTTT. The encoded protein is CAWTPGTANTEAFF.

This clonotype has only a few counts. The chain couples TRBV6-5 to TRBJ1-3; D perhaps matches TRBD1 (6 bases). This CDR3 is 15 amino acids long. CDR1 is MNHEY and CDR2 is SVGAGI in the germline V gene. V was cut by 2 bases and J by 2 bases, with 10 bases left in between. CDR3 loop: CASSYGAGAGNTIYF. The CDR3 DNA follows: TGTGCCAGCAGTTACGGGGCAGGGGCTGGAAACACCATATATTTT.

The V gene is TRBV2, the J gene TRBJ2-7; 12 bases map to TRBD1. The J segment lost 4 bases and the V segment lost 6 bases, leaving 4 bases of the junction unmatched. This CDR3 spans 14 amino acids. In germline, CDR1 is SNHLY, CDR2 FYNNEI. The CDR3: CASRGTGGMYEQYF. The CDR3 DNA follows: TGTGCCAGCAGGGGGACAGGGGGCATGTACGAGCAGTACTTC.

This chain joins TRBV7-9 and TRBJ1-6; D uncertain. Trimming removed 3 bases from V and 15 bases from J, with 9 bases in between. The CDR3 loop spans 11 amino acids. In germline, CDR1 is SEHNR, CDR2 FQNEAQ (reference sequence). The CDR3 nucleotides read TGTGCCAGCAGCTTGGCCGGGAACCTCCACTTT. Translating it yields CASSLAGNLHF.

In its sample, this clonotype was seen many times. The CDR3 reads CASSLRGLPYEQYF. The DNA for the CDR3 is TGTGCCAGCAGCTTGCGGGGGCTCCCCTACGAGCAGTACTTC. This chain connects TRBV7-2 to TRBJ2-7, with D perhaps TRBD2 (7 bases). Germline CDR1 is SGHTA and CDR2 is FQGNSA. Trimming took 3 bases from V and 2 from J, leaving 11 bases between them. CDR3 length: 14 amino acids.

This chain connects TRBV29-1 to TRBJ1-5; 12 nucleotides align to TRBD1. The CDR3 sequence is 14 residues long. Germline CDR1 and CDR2: SQVTM and ANQGSEA. V lost 5 bases, J lost 4 bases, and 3 bases stayed unmatched. The DNA of the CDR3 is TGCAGCGTTCCGGGACAGGGGGCAAATCAGCCCCAGCATTTT. This encodes CSVPGQGANQPQHF.

The chain carries TRBV20-1 and TRBJ2-7; D is unclear. The V end lost 3 bases, the J end lost 0 bases, and 6 bases lay between the germline ends. CDR3 length: 12 residues. Germline V gene lookup returns CDR1 DFQATT and CDR2 SNEGSKA (reference sequence). CDR3 sequence: CSASLLSYEQYF. DNA of the CDR3: TGCAGTGCTAGTCTCCTCTCCTACGAGCAGTACTTC.

This clonotype occurred many times. The V gene is TRBV19, the J gene TRBJ1-1; 8 bases are shared with TRBD1. The CDR3 spans 15 residues. V gave up 3 bases and J gave up 0 bases; unmatched junction bases: 3. Germline lookup yields CDR1 LNHDA and CDR2 SQIVND (reference sequence). The CDR3 region has the DNA TGTGCCAGTAGTATTACGGGACAGGTGAACACTGAAGCTTTCTTT. Translated: CASSITGQVNTEAFF.

V usage is TRBV29-1 and J usage is TRBJ2-6; weak D call: TRBD2 (6 bases). The V gene lost 6 bases and the J gene lost 3 bases, with 15 bases spanning the gap. The germline CDR1 and CDR2 sequences are SQVTM and ANQGSEA. The CDR3 has 15 residues. As DNA, the CDR3 is TGCAGCGTGACACGGGCGGGGAGTGGGGCCAACGTCCTGACTTTC. Translation gives CSVTRAGSGANVLTF. The complete variable domain, with remaining parts taken from reference TRBV29-1 and TRBJ2-6, reads SAVISQKPSRDICQRGTSLTIQCQVDSQVTMMFWYRQQPGQSLTLIATANQGSEATYESGFVIDKFPISRPNLTFSTLTVSNMSPEDSSIYLCSVTRAGSGANVLTFGAGSRLTVL.

This clonotype was seen at least ten times. V usage is TRBV12-3 or TRBV12-4 and J usage is TRBJ1-2; D not certain. CDR3 length: 12 residues. V was trimmed by 3 bases and J by 7 bases, leaving 9 bases between them. The CDR3 DNA follows: TGTGCCAGCAGTTTTCAAACGGGTGGCTACACCTTC. Its translation: CASSFQTGGYTF.

In its sample, this clonotype was seen many times. The V gene is TRBV10-1, the J gene TRBJ2-6; tentative D call: TRBD1 (7 bases). Germline CDR1 reads WNHNN; CDR2 reads SYGVQD (reference sequence). The CDR3 extends over 18 amino acids. V dropped 3 bases and J dropped 1 base, with 16 bases sitting between them. The CDR3, as DNA: TGCGCCAGCAGTGAAGGGCCAGGGGGACTGTCTGGGGCCAACGTCCTGACTTTC. As protein: CASSEGPGGLSGANVLTF.

The CDR3 DNA sequence: TGTGCCAGTACTAGCGGCTATAGCACAGATACGCAGTATTTT. Translated: CASTSGYSTDTQYF. V gene TRBV19 combines with J gene TRBJ2-3; TRBD2 agrees at 7 bases. V was pared by 7 bases and J by 0 bases, with 4 bases of the junction left unmatched. Germline CDR1 reads LNHDA; CDR2 reads SQIVND (reference sequence). This CDR3 has 14 residues. Complete variable domain (other parts from reference TRBV19 and TRBJ2-3): DGGITQSPKYLFRKEGQNVTLSCEQNLNHDAMYWYRQDPGQGLRLIYYSQIVNDFQKGDIAEGYSVSREKKESFPLTVTSAQKNPTAFYLCASTSGYSTDTQYFGPGTRLTVL.

This clonotype has at least ten counts. The genes are TRBV10-2 and TRBJ2-7; D gene ambiguous. CDR3 length: 14 residues. CDR1 and CDR2 (germline): WSHSY, SAAADI. V was trimmed by 7 bases and J by 3 bases, leaving 16 bases between them. The CDR3 spells CASMLEASSYEQYF. The CDR3 DNA is TGCGCCAGCATGCTAGAGGCATCGAGCTACGAGCAGTACTTC.

This clonotype was counted ten times or more. This sequence joins TRBV20-1 and TRBJ1-1; D gene uncertain. CDR1 is DFQATT, CDR2 SNEGSKA, per germline (reference sequence). CDR3 length equals 15 residues. Trimming shortened V by 0 bases and J by 2 bases, and 13 bases separated the two germline ends. The CDR3 is CSARDGHRVNTEAFF. CDR3 nucleotides: TGCAGTGCTAGAGATGGCCATCGGGTAAACACTGAAGCTTTCTTT.

This clonotype was picked up a small number of times. The genes are TRBV10-3 and TRBJ2-7, with 9 bases lining up with TRBD2. After removal of 6 bases from V and 5 bases from J, the junction contained 5 bases not matched to a gene. This CDR3 contains 13 residues. The germline gives CDR1 ENHRY, CDR2 SYGVKD. CDR3 sequence reads: CAIRDPSGNEQYF. The CDR3 coding sequence is TGTGCCATCAGGGACCCTAGCGGGAACGAGCAGTACTTC.